This T cell receptor (beta chain) was recorded in a study of T cells in Graves' hyperthyroidism and ophthalmopathy. The investigators amplified TCR beta CDR3 regions from RNA transcripts. First-round RT-PCR of the TCR CDR3 relied on the HTBI primer set. TCRdb fed the multiplex PCR reads into MiXCR, producing one record per CDR3 protein. The sample holds about 610,000 distinct CDR3 sequences; more than 15% are singletons and the top ten take more than 3%. This clonotype was observed at least ten times. The CDR3 is made up of 14 amino acids. From germline, CDR1 is SGHVS and CDR2 FQNEAQ. The ends were cut back, 2 bases at V and 7 bases at J, with 15 bases in the middle.

This chain joins TRBV7-8 and TRBJ2-7; D remains ambiguous. This receptor was identified in a woman between 40 and 50 years old with Graves' ophthalmopathy. Sequencing was done on a sample of blood. The CDR3 coding sequence is TGTGCCAGCAGCTTAACCCAGCCGGGCTGGGAGCAGTACTTC. As protein: CASSLTQPGWEQYF.